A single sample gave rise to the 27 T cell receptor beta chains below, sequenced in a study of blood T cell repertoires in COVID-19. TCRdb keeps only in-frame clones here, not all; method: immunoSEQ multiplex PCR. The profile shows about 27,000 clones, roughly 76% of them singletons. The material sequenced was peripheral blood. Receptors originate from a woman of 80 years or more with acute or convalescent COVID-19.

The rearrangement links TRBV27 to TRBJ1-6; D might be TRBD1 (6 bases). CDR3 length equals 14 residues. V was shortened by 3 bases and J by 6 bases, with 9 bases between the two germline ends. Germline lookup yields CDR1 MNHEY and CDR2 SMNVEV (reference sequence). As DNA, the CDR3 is TGTGCCAGCAGTTTCAGGGGCGGTAATTCACCCCTCCACTTT. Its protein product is CASSFRGGNSPLHF.

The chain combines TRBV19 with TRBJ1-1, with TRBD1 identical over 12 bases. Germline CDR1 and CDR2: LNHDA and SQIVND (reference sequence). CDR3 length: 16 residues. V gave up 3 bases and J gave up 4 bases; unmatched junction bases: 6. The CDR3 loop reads CASSMGQGARGTEAFF. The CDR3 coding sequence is TGTGCCAGTAGTATGGGACAGGGGGCCCGGGGCACTGAAGCTTTCTTT.

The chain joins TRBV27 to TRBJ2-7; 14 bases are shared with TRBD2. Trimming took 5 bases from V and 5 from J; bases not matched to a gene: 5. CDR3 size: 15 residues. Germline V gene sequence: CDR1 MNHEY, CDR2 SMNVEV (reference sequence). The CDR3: CASSPRTSGRNEQYF. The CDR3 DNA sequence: TGTGCCAGCAGTCCTAGGACTAGCGGGAGGAACGAGCAGTACTTC.

This CDR3 reads CASRPDRLRNTEAFF. CDR3 nucleotides: TGTGCCAGCCGACCTGACAGGCTCAGGAACACTGAAGCTTTCTTT. The J gene is TRBJ1-1, the V gene TRBV21-1; TRBD1, the D gene given by the table, was not confirmed from the DNA. TRBV21-1 is classified as a pseudogene. There are 15 residues in the CDR3.

The CDR3 region is CASSGQALGYGYTF. CDR3 DNA sequence: TGTGCCAGCAGCGGACAGGCCTTGGGGTATGGCTACACCTTC. The chain links TRBV6-5 to TRBJ1-2, with 7 bases lining up with TRBD1. V trimming: 6 bases; J trimming: 5 bases; junction bases outside the gene matches: 9. Germline V gene lookup returns CDR1 MNHEY and CDR2 SVGAGI. The CDR3 is made up of 14 amino acids.

The CDR3 DNA is TGTGCCAGTAGTATCGGGGCTAGCGGGGGGAGCAACAATGAGCAGTTCTTC. It is translated as CASSIGASGGSNNEQFF. The chain has TRBV19 and TRBJ2-1; 11 bases fit TRBD2. V lost 3 bases, J lost 5 bases, and 9 bases stayed unmatched. In germline, CDR1 is LNHDA, CDR2 SQIVND (reference sequence). The CDR3 is 17 residues long.

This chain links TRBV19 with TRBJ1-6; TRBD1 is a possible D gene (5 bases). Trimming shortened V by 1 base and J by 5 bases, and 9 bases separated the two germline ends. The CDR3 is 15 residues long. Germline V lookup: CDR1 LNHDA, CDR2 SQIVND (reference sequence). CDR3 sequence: CASSIGQPDNSPLHF. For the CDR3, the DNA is TGTGCCAGTAGTATAGGACAGCCTGATAATTCACCCCTCCACTTT.

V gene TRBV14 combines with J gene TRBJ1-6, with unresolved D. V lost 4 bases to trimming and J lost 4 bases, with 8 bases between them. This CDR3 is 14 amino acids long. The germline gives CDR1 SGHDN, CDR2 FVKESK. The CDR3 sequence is CASSPRGYNSPLHF. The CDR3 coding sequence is TGTGCCAGCAGCCCGCGGGGTTATAATTCACCCCTCCACTTT.

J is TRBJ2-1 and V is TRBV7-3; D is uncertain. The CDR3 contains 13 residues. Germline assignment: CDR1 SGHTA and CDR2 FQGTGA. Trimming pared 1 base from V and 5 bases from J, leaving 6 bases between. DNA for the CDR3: TGTGCCAGCAGCTTAAACCGGGACAATGAGCAGTTCTTC. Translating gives CASSLNRDNEQFF.

The chain's CDR3 is CASSLPGQGSEQYF. The DNA for the CDR3 is TGTGCCAGCAGCTTGCCGGGACAGGGGTCCGAGCAGTACTTC. This chain joins TRBV5-4 and TRBJ2-7, with 10 positions matching TRBD1. The CDR3 runs to 14 residues. The trim removed 1 base at V and 6 bases at J, leaving 4 bases unmatched. CDR1 and CDR2 (germline): SGHNT, YYREEE (reference sequence).

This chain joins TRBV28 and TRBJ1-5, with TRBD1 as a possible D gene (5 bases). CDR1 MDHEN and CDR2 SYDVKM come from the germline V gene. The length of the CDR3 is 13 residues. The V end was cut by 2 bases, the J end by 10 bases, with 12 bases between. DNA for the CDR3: TGTGCCAGCAGTTTAGGGGCAGACCGTCCCCAGCATTTT. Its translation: CASSLGADRPQHF.

The CDR3 DNA follows: TGTGCCAGCAGCGTACTCTCAGGGGGAAGCACTGAAGCTTTCTTT. Translated, it gives CASSVLSGGSTEAFF. The chain combines TRBV9 with TRBJ1-1, with 7 bases that match TRBD1. V lost 1 base and J lost 4; bases outside the gene matches: 7. This CDR3 is built from 15 residues. Germline CDR1 reads SGDLS; CDR2 reads YYNGEE.

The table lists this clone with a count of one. CDR3 sequence reads: CAISGGDEQFF. As DNA, the CDR3 is TGTGCCATCAGTGGGGGGGATGAGCAGTTCTTC. The rearrangement links TRBV10-3 to TRBJ2-1; possibly TRBD2 for D (6 bases). Per germline, CDR1 ENHRY and CDR2 SYGVKD. The CDR3 is 11 amino acids. V gave up 4 bases and J gave up 8 bases, with 6 bases separating them.

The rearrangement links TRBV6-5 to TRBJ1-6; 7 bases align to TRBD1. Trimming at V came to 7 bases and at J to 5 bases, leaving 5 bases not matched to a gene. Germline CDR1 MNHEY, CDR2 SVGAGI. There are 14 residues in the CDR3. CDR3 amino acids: CASKTGLNNSPLHF. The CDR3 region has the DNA TGTGCCAGCAAGACAGGGTTGAATAATTCACCCCTCCACTTT.

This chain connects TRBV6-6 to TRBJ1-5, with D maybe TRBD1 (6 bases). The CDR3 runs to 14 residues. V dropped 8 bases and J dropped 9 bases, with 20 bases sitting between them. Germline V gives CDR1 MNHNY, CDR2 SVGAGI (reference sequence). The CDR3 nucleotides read TGTGCCAGCTTACAGGGAAGGGGTAAGATGCCCCAGCATTTT. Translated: CASLQGRGKMPQHF.

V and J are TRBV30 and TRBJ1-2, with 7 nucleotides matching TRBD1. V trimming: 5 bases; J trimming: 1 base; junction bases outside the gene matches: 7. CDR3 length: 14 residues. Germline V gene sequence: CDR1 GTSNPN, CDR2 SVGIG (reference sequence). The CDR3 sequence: CAWRPGGFNYGYTF. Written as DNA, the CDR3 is TGTGCCTGGCGCCCAGGGGGGTTTAACTATGGCTACACCTTC.

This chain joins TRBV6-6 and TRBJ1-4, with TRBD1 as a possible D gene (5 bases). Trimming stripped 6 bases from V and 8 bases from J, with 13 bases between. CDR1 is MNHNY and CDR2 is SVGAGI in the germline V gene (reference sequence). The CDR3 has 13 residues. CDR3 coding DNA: TGTGCCAGCAGCCGGGGACGGGAGGAAAAACTGTTTTTT. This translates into CASSRGREEKLFF.

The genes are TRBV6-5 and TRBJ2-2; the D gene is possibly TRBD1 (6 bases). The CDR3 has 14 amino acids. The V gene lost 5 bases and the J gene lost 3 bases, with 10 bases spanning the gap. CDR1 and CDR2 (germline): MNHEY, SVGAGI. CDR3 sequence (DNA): TGTGCCAGCAGTCTTACAGGGTACACCGGGGAGCTGTTTTTT. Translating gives CASSLTGYTGELFF.

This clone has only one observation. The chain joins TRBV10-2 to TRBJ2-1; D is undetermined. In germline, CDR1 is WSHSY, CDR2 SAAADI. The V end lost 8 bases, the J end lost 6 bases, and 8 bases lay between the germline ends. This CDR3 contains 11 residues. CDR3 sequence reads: CASFSVNEQFF. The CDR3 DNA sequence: TGCGCCAGCTTTTCTGTCAATGAGCAGTTCTTC.

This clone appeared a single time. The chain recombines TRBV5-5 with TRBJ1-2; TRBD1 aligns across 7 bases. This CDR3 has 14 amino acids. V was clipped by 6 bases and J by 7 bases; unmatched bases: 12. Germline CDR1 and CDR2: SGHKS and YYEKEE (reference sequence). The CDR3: CASTQTGQGGGYTF. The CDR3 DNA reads TGTGCCAGCACCCAGACAGGGCAGGGTGGTGGCTACACCTTC.

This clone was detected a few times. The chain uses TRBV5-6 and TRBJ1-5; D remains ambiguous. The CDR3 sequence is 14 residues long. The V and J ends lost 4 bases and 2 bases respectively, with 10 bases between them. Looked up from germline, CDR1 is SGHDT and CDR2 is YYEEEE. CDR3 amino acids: CASSVQVGNQPQHF. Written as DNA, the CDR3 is TGTGCCAGCAGCGTCCAGGTGGGCAATCAGCCCCAGCATTTT.

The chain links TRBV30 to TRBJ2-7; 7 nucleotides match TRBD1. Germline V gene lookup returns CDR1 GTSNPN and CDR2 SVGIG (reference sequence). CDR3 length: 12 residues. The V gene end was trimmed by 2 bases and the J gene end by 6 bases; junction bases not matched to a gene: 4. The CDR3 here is CAWSNRGGEQYF. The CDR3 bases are TGTGCCTGGAGTAACAGGGGCGGCGAGCAGTACTTC.

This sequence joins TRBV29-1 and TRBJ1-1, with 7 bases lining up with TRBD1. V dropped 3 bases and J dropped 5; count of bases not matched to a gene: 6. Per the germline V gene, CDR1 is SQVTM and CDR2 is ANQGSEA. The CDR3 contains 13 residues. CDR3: CSVDGPGGTEAFF. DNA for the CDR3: TGCAGCGTTGATGGCCCAGGGGGGACTGAAGCTTTCTTT.

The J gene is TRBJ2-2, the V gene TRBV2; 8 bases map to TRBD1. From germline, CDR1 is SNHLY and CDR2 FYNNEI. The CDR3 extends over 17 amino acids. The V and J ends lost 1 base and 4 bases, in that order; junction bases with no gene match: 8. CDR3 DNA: TGTGCCAGCAGTGAAGGGACAGGGTTTTATCCCACCGGGGAGCTGTTTTTT. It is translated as CASSEGTGFYPTGELFF.

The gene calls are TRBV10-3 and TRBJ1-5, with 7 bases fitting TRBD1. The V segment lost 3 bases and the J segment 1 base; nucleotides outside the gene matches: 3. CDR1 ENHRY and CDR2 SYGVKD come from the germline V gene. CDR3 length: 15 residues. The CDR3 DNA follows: TGTGCCATCAGTGACCCGACAGGGAGCAATCAGCCCCAGCATTTT. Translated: CAISDPTGSNQPQHF.

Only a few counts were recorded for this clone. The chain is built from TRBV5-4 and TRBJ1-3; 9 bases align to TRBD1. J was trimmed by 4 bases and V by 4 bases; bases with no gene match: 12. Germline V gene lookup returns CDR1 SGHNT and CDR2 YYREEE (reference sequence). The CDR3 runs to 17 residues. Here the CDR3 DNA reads TGTGCCAGCAGCCCGCCGGGACAGGGATCAGGCGGAAACACCATATATTTT. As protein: CASSPPGQGSGGNTIYF.

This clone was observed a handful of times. CDR3 DNA: TGTGCCAGCAGCCCCGGACTAGCGGGTAATGAGCAGTTCTTC. Translated: CASSPGLAGNEQFF. The genes are TRBV11-2 and TRBJ2-1; 11 bases map to TRBD2. V trimming: 5 bases; J trimming: 7 bases; junction bases outside the gene matches: 4. The CDR3 is made up of 14 amino acids. The germline V gene encodes CDR1 SGHAT and CDR2 FQNNGV.